Listed below are T cell receptor beta chains from one sample, sequenced in a study of memory CD4+ T cells and cytomegalovirus serostatus. The protocol was immunoSEQ multiplex PCR, while the TCRdb copy is restricted to in-frame clones and leaves out a portion. The sample includes tens of thousands of clones, more than 75% of them seen just once. Sequencing was carried out using memory CD4+ T cells from blood. These TCRs come from an adult in good health and CMV-seropositive. CDR3s include the opening cysteine and the closing phenylalanine or tryptophan. The D gene is left open where the match is weak. A row's size may be missing; if present it is once, few, many or a size class.

J | size | V | D | DNA | CDR3
TRBJ1-1 | once | TRBV6-4 | . | TGTGCCAGCAGTGACTCGCGGGGAGGCCCGGCTTTCTTT | CASSDSRGGPAFF
TRBJ1-6 | . | TRBV2 | . | TGTGCCAGCAGTGATGCAAGTTCACCCCTCCACTTT | CASSDASSPLHF
TRBJ1-5 | medium-sized | TRBV19 | . | TGTGCCAGTAGTACTACGACAGATCAGCCCCAGCATTTT | CASSTTTDQPQHF
TRBJ2-3 | once | TRBV5-1 | TRBD2 | TGCGCCAGCAGCTCACCCGAAAGTCCAGGGAGGGCAGATACGCAGTATTTT | CASSSPESPGRADTQYF
TRBJ2-3 | once | TRBV5-4 | TRBD1 | TGTGCCAGCAGCCCCCCCAGGGACAGCCACAGAGGTACGCAGTATTTT | CASSPPRDSHRGTQYF
TRBJ1-6 | . | TRBV6-6 | TRBD1 | TGTGCCAGCAGTTGGACAGGAGGACCCCTCCACTTT | CASSWTGGPLHF
TRBJ2-3 | . | TRBV18 | . | TGTGCCAGCTCACCACGCAGGTACACAGATACGCAGTATTTT | CASSPRRYTDTQYF
TRBJ1-2 | . | TRBV11-2 | TRBD1 | TGTGCCAGCAGTTATAGGACAGGCAATGGTGGCTACACCTTC | CASSYRTGNGGYTF
TRBJ1-4 | few | TRBV7-2 | . | TGTGCCAGCAGCTTAGCTGTCCACGAAAAACTGTTTTTT | CASSLAVHEKLFF
TRBJ2-5 | . | TRBV4-2 | . | TGTGCCAGCAGCCAAGATAACCTAAAGGCGTCCGAGGGGGAGACCCAGTACTTC | CASSQDNLKASEGETQYF
TRBJ1-1 | . | TRBV10-1 | . | TGCGCCAGCAGTGAAGGCGGGGGCTCGAACACTGAAGCTTTCTTT | CASSEGGGSNTEAFF
TRBJ1-2 | . | TRBV4-1 | TRBD1 | TGCGCCAGCAGCCCACAGGGGCTTAACTATGGCTACACCTTC | CASSPQGLNYGYTF
TRBJ2-1 | . | TRBV15 | TRBD1 | TGTGCCACCAGCAGGACAGGGGGTTACAATGAGCAGTTCTTC | CATSRTGGYNEQFF
TRBJ1-1 | . | TRBV7-9 | TRBD1 | TGTGCCAGCAGTTACCACCGGACAGGATCGAACACTGAAGCTTTCTTT | CASSYHRTGSNTEAFF
TRBJ1-2 | once | TRBV6-1 | . | TGTGCCAGCAGGGCCGGAGGGGTTAGCTATGGCTACACCTTC | CASRAGGVSYGYTF
TRBJ1-2 | . | TRBV6-5 | . | TGTGCCAGCAGAACAGGGTATGGCTACACCTTC | CASRTGYGYTF
TRBJ2-7 | . | TRBV28 | . | TGTGCCACCAGCCAGGGGGGGACCTACGAGCAGTACTTC | CATSQGGTYEQYF
TRBJ1-1 | . | TRBV28 | . | TGTGCCAGCAGACAAGAGGGAGGTACCGGCCACACTGAAGCTTTCTTT | CASRQEGGTGHTEAFF
TRBJ1-2 | . | TRBV2 | TRBD1 | TGTGCCAGCAGTGAACAGGGGGAGGTAATCTATGGCTACACCTTC | CASSEQGEVIYGYTF
TRBJ1-4 | . | TRBV30 | . | TGTGCCTGGATCCGGGGCAGGTTTAATGAAAAACTGTTTTTT | CAWIRGRFNEKLFF
TRBJ2-2 | . | TRBV10-1 | . | TGCGCCAGCAGTGGACCCGCCGCCTCGAACACCGGGGAGCTGTTTTTT | CASSGPAASNTGELFF
TRBJ2-7 | . | TRBV18 | . | TGTGCCAGCTCACCACAAGGGGCAGGGTCCCTCTACGAGCAGTACTTC | CASSPQGAGSLYEQYF
TRBJ1-5 | . | TRBV19 | . | TGTGCCAGTAGTGTCAGGCATTGGGGAAATCAGCCCCAGCATTTT | CASSVRHWGNQPQHF
TRBJ1-4 | . | TRBV2 | . | TGTGCCAGCAGTACCCGTACCGATGAAAAACTGTTTTTT | CASSTRTDEKLFF
TRBJ2-7 | . | TRBV10-2 | TRBD2 | TGCGCCAGCAGCCGAGATGTCGGACTAGCGGGGCGGGGCGAGCAGTACTTC | CASSRDVGLAGRGEQYF
TRBJ1-5 | . | TRBV5-6 | TRBD1 | TGTGCCAGCAGCGGAGGGACAGGGGGCCTCAATCAGCCCCAGCATTTT | CASSGGTGGLNQPQHF
TRBJ2-7 | . | TRBV5-1 | TRBD2 | TGCGCCAGCAGCTTGGAGGCTAGCGGGGACGAGCAGTACTTC | CASSLEASGDEQYF
TRBJ2-4 | few | TRBV28 | . | TGTGCCAGCAGTCCCCCGTCCAAAAACATTCAGTACTTC | CASSPPSKNIQYF
TRBJ2-7 | . | TRBV2 | . | TGTGCCAGCAGTGAAGGTGCACCTGAGCAGTACTTC | CASSEGAPEQYF
TRBJ1-6 | few | TRBV5-1 | . | TGCGCCAGCAGCCCAACAGGGAGCTCCTATAATTCACCCCTCCACTTT | CASSPTGSSYNSPLHF
TRBJ1-2 | . | TRBV28 | . | TGTGCCAGCAGTTTTAGTACTAACTATGGCTACACCTTC | CASSFSTNYGYTF
TRBJ2-4 | . | TRBV19 | TRBD1 | TGTGCCAGTAGTCCTCCGGGACAGGGAATCCAAAACATTCAGTACTTC | CASSPPGQGIQNIQYF
TRBJ1-1 | . | TRBV18 | . | TGTGCCAGCTCACCGGGTCAGGACACTGAAGCTTTCTTT | CASSPGQDTEAFF
TRBJ1-2 | . | TRBV28 | . | TGTGCCACTTACACAGCCGGCTACACCTTC | CATYTAGYTF
TRBJ2-7 | . | TRBV7-2 | . | TGTGCCACCGGTCAGGGGTCCTCCTACGAGCAGTACTTC | CATGQGSSYEQYF
TRBJ1-4 | once | TRBV2 | . | TGTGCCAGCAGTTCGACAGTAACTAATGAAAAACTGTTTTTT | CASSSTVTNEKLFF
TRBJ1-2 | few | TRBV9 | TRBD1 | TGTGCCAGCAGCGCACAATATCCGGGACAGGGGCAGGGCTACACCTTC | CASSAQYPGQGQGYTF